This TCR beta chain was sequenced in a study of T cell responses to AZD1222 COVID-19 vaccine. As concerns this clone: No antigen is known for it.

General observations from the study: Seropositive AZD1222 recipients at baseline numbered only six or seven.

Method: immunoSEQ multiplex PCR; TCRdb's copy keeps in-frame clones and lacks some. The data hold 150,000 or so clones, with 90% to 95% observed a single time. This CDR3 has 15 residues. The germline V gene has CDR1 LGHNA and CDR2 YSLEER. Trimming left V 4 bases short and J 2 bases short, with 12 bases between. It was second doses at about 4 or about 12 weeks that were pooled. The starting material was peripheral blood, obtained 28 days after the second AZD1222 dose. The V and J genes are TRBV4-3 and TRBJ1-5; D not resolved. The origin of this receptor is an adult who received the AZD1222 COVID-19 vaccine. CDR3 sequence reads: CASSLQVSRNQPQHF. DNA of the CDR3: TGCGCCAGCAGCCTGCAGGTAAGCCGCAATCAGCCCCAGCATTTT.